The 11 T cell receptor beta chains presented below share a single source sample, sequenced in a study of T-cell reconstitution after alpha-beta-depleted transplantation in children. Unique molecular identifiers featured in how the TCRbeta library was prepared. TCRdb used MiXCR to reprocess the PCR reads, holding one entry per CDR3 protein. Of 240,000 or so distinct CDR3 sequences in the sample, just under 8.5% were seen once. Sample: PBMCs, mostly from graft donor cells, taken 180 days after TCRalphabeta/CD19-depleted stem cell transplant. The source of these receptors is a male patient between 5 and 17 years old who had a stem cell transplant for acute lymphoblastic leukemia, so the T cells may come from the graft donor.

This clonotype was counted many times. This sequence joins TRBV29-1 and TRBJ1-5; the D gene is possibly TRBD1 (5 bases). Deletions cut 4 bases from V and 6 bases from J, with 13 bases between. Looked up from germline, CDR1 is SQVTM and CDR2 is ANQGSEA. There are 13 residues in the CDR3. This chain's CDR3 is CSVAGGLSQPQHF. CDR3 DNA sequence: TGCAGCGTTGCGGGGGGTCTCAGTCAGCCCCAGCATTTT.

This clonotype was picked up many times. The chain links TRBV12-5 to TRBJ2-5; tentatively, D is TRBD1 (5 bases). Germline lookup yields CDR1 LGHNT and CDR2 FRNRAP. The CDR3 has 13 amino acids. Trimming left V 1 base short and J 4 bases short, with 7 bases between. The CDR3 sequence is CASGLDRRETQYF. CDR3 bases: TGTGCTAGTGGTTTGGACAGGAGAGAGACCCAGTACTTC.

This clonotype was recorded a few times. This chain connects TRBV18 to TRBJ2-1; 12 nucleotides agree with TRBD2. Germline V gene data show CDR1 as KGHSH and CDR2 as LQKENI. V trimming: 6 bases; J trimming: 8 bases; junction bases outside the gene matches: 8. This CDR3 contains 15 residues. The CDR3 sequence: CASSLLAGGHDEQFF. In nucleotides, the CDR3 is TGTGCCAGCTCGCTTCTAGCGGGGGGGCACGATGAGCAGTTCTTC. Supplemented by reference TRBV18 and TRBJ2-1, the full variable domain reads NAGVMQNPRHLVRRRGQEARLRCSPMKGHSHVYWYRQLPEEGLKFMVYLQKENIIDESGMPKERFSAEFPKEGPSILRIQQVVRGDSAAYFCASSLLAGGHDEQFFGPGTRLTVL.

Of note for this clonotype: This may arise from a read error, as a much more abundant clone is one base away. The CDR3 carries no conserved terminal phenylalanine or tryptophan, so it likely arises from a read error. CDR3 residues: CSARRLGGLAGTNEQFL. CDR3 DNA sequence: TGCAGTGCTAGAAGACTGGGTGGGCTAGCGGGGACCAATGAGCAGTTCTTG. The V and J genes are TRBV20-1 and TRBJ2-1; 9 bases match TRBD2. J lost 6 bases, V lost 2 bases, and 14 bases had no gene match. The CDR3 is made up of 17 amino acids. Germline lookup yields CDR1 DFQATT and CDR2 SNEGSKA (reference sequence).

This clonotype was observed many times. V usage is TRBV14 and J usage is TRBJ2-3, with D perhaps TRBD2 (5 bases). This CDR3 has 14 amino acids. Germline loops: CDR1 SGHDN, CDR2 FVKESK. V was cut by 0 bases and J by 6 bases, with 10 bases left in between. The CDR3 spells CASSQERQRDTQYF. The CDR3, as DNA: TGTGCCAGCAGCCAAGAACGGCAGCGGGATACGCAGTATTTT.

In its sample, this clonotype was seen many times. The rearrangement links TRBV6-2 or TRBV6-3 to TRBJ1-2; TRBD1 matches 9 bases. Germline CDR1 MNHEY, CDR2 SVGEGT. CDR3 length equals 13 residues. V was clipped by 1 base and J by 8 bases; unmatched bases: 2. The CDR3 loop is CASSYWDRDGYTF. The CDR3 nucleotides are TGTGCCAGCAGTTACTGGGACAGGGACGGCTACACCTTC.

Relative to its sample, this clonotype is medium-sized (0.01 to 0.1%). The chain uses TRBV7-2 and TRBJ1-4, with D uncertain. The V and J ends lost 6 bases and 6 bases respectively, with 8 bases between them. CDR3 length equals 12 residues. Germline V CDR1 and CDR2: SGHTA, FQGNSA. The CDR3: CASRGLDEKLFF. CDR3 coding DNA: TGTGCCAGCAGGGGGTTGGATGAAAAACTGTTTTTT.

This clonotype was counted at least ten times. The chain employs TRBV5-1 and TRBJ1-5, with D possibly matching TRBD1 (5 bases). V was pared by 1 base and J by 6 bases, with 8 bases between. The germline V gene has CDR1 SGHRS and CDR2 YFSETQ. CDR3 length: 13 residues. This chain's CDR3 is CASSLYGAQPQHF. The CDR3 DNA sequence: TGCGCCAGCAGCTTGTATGGGGCTCAGCCCCAGCATTTT.

This clonotype has at least ten counts. The chain carries TRBV24-1 and TRBJ1-5; D is undetermined. V lost 1 base and J lost 0, with 9 bases in between. The CDR3 runs to 16 residues. Germline CDR1 KGHDR, CDR2 SFDVKD. CDR3 residues: CATSDFCRDSNQPQHF. The CDR3 DNA sequence: TGTGCCACCAGTGATTTTTGCAGAGATAGCAATCAGCCCCAGCATTTT.

This clonotype was counted at least ten times. The chain recombines TRBV6-5 with TRBJ1-5; TRBD1 matches 9 bases. This CDR3 has 16 residues. Germline lookup yields CDR1 MNHEY and CDR2 SVGAGI. With V trimmed by 7 bases and J by 5 bases, 12 bases remained unmatched. The CDR3, as DNA: TGTGCCAGCACCTCCGGGACAGGGCAGGGGGATCAGCCCCAGCATTTT. Translation gives CASTSGTGQGDQPQHF.

This clonotype was counted ten times or more. The rearrangement uses TRBV4-2 and TRBJ1-1; D ambiguous. The length of the CDR3 is 14 residues. V was clipped by 0 bases and J by 1 base, with 6 bases between them. Germline assignment: CDR1 LGHNA and CDR2 YNFKEQ. The CDR3 DNA sequence: TGTGCCAGCAGCCAAGATTACAGGAACACTGAAGCTTTCTTT. Its translation: CASSQDYRNTEAFF.